This TCR beta chain was sequenced for a study of T cell repertoires in chronic hepatitis B (dated by TCRdb to the late 2010s). Worth noting for this clone: Its antigen is currently not known. No base quality information exists; no much larger clone differs at one position.

The method was the immunoSEQ multiplex PCR assay. TCRdb provides this immuneACCESS table in a form limited to in-frame rearrangements. Some clones are lacking; in checked studies, under half of them reflect an unresolved V gene, and why the rest are absent is not known. This sample gives around 570 clones in total; roughly 85% of them show up just once. 11% of the sample is held by the ten biggest clonotypes. V is clipped by 7 bases and J by 8 bases, and the sequence between their germline boundaries is 13 bases long. Taken from the germline V gene, the CDR1 and CDR2 loops are SGDLS and YYNGEE. CDR3 length: 12 amino acids, cysteine to phenylalanine. The retained sequence is limited to the CDR3, 36 bases, with the frame set at the first base.

Specimen: total CD8+ T cells from PBMCs. The sequence is built from TRBV9 and TRBJ2-1; the D gene is perhaps TRBD1, from 5 matching bases. This sequence was found in a human donor with chronic hepatitis B virus infection. The DNA sequence is TGTGCCAGCTCAGGGCATAGGGATGAGCAGTTCTTC. Its amino acids are CASSGHRDEQFF.